Listed here are 17 T cell receptor beta chains from one sample, sequenced in a study of blood T cell repertoires in COVID-19. Profiled with immunoSEQ multiplex PCR; TCRdb holds only in-frame clones, not every one. Of over 150,000 clones in the sample, approximately 80% were seen once. Sequenced input: peripheral blood. The receptors here all came from a woman aged 40 to 50 with COVID-19, enrolled during active disease.

The CDR3 DNA reads as TGTGCCAGCAGCTTAGCGATGGGGGCTGGTAATTCACCCCTCCACTTT. Amino acid sequence: CASSLAMGAGNSPLHF. The gene calls are TRBV7-9 and TRBJ1-6; weak D call: TRBD1 (6 bases). CDR1 is SEHNR and CDR2 is FQNEAQ in the germline V gene (reference sequence). The ends were cut back, 0 bases at V and 6 bases at J, with 12 bases in the middle. CDR3 length equals 16 residues.

The chain employs TRBV19 and TRBJ2-2, with 7 nucleotides matching TRBD2. After removal of 7 bases from V and 4 bases from J, the junction contained 6 bases not matched to a gene. Germline CDR1 LNHDA, CDR2 SQIVND (reference sequence). There are 14 residues in the CDR3. CDR3 DNA sequence: TGTGCCAGTAAGGTCAGCGGGACCACCGGGGAGCTGTTTTTT. This codes for CASKVSGTTGELFF.

The rearrangement uses TRBV29-1 and TRBJ1-2; TRBD1 is a possible D gene (6 bases). The V gene lost 6 bases and the J gene lost 5 bases, with 19 bases spanning the gap. Germline V gives CDR1 SQVTM, CDR2 ANQGSEA. This CDR3 has 14 residues. The CDR3 loop is CSVGDQGPGYGYTF. CDR3 bases: TGCAGCGTCGGTGACCAGGGGCCCGGATATGGCTACACCTTC.

V gene TRBV7-8 combines with J gene TRBJ2-2; possible D gene TRBD2, 6 bases. This CDR3 is built from 15 residues. Germline V CDR1 and CDR2: SGHVS, FQNEAQ. The V end was cut by 5 bases, the J end by 0 bases, with 10 bases between. The CDR3 loop reads CASSGRGSNTGELFF. For the CDR3, the DNA is TGTGCCAGCAGCGGGCGGGGTTCGAACACCGGGGAGCTGTTTTTT.

The chain couples TRBV5-1 to TRBJ2-7; TRBD1 aligns across 7 bases. The CDR3 is made up of 15 amino acids. The V segment lost 4 bases and the J segment 7 bases; nucleotides outside the gene matches: 14. Germline-derived CDR1 and CDR2 are SGHRS and YFSETQ. The CDR3 reads CASSTSGTADVEQYF. DNA for the CDR3: TGCGCCAGCAGCACCTCCGGGACAGCGGACGTAGAGCAGTACTTC.

The chain has TRBV6-5 and TRBJ1-1; 7 bases fit TRBD1. This CDR3 is 14 amino acids long. V shed 6 bases, J shed 2 bases, and the junction held 6 bases outside the gene matches. Germline CDR1 and CDR2: MNHEY and SVGAGI. The CDR3, as DNA: TGTGCCAGCAGCCTTAGACAGGGCAACACTGAAGCTTTCTTT. It specifies CASSLRQGNTEAFF.

The chain couples TRBV7-9 to TRBJ2-5; TRBD2 aligns across 8 bases. CDR3 size: 15 residues. The V segment lost 1 base and the J segment 4 bases; nucleotides outside the gene matches: 5. Germline V lookup: CDR1 SEHNR, CDR2 FQNEAQ (reference sequence). CDR3 DNA: TGTGCCAGCAGCTTAGGAGGACTAGCCCCAGAGACCCAGTACTTC. Its protein product is CASSLGGLAPETQYF.

The V call is TRBV12-5, the J call TRBJ1-2, with D perhaps matching TRBD1 (5 bases). Trimming shortened V by 0 bases and J by 5 bases, and 16 bases separated the two germline ends. The CDR3 runs to 16 residues. From germline, CDR1 is LGHNT and CDR2 FRNRAP. CDR3 nucleotide sequence: TGTGCTAGTGGTTTGGTACCCCCGACAGAAGCTTATGGCTACACCTTC. Amino acid sequence: CASGLVPPTEAYGYTF. Full variable domain (rest looked up from reference TRBV12-5 and TRBJ1-2): DARVTQTPRHKVTEMGQEVTMRCQPILGHNTVFWYRQTMMQGLELLAYFRNRAPLDDSGMPKDRFSAEMPDATLATLKIQPSEPRDSAVYFCASGLVPPTEAYGYTFGSGTRLTVV.

The chain recombines TRBV7-9 with TRBJ2-1; 11 bases are a match to TRBD2. Germline V CDR1 and CDR2: SEHNR, FQNEAQ (reference sequence). Trimming at V came to 5 bases and at J to 1 base, leaving 10 bases not matched to a gene. CDR3 length equals 18 residues. The CDR3 sequence is CASSPGEIAGGSYNEQFF. The CDR3 DNA is TGTGCCAGCAGCCCCGGAGAAATAGCGGGAGGGTCCTACAATGAGCAGTTCTTC.

This clone has a handful of counts. The rearrangement uses TRBV7-6 and TRBJ2-7; TRBD1 matches 8 bases. The CDR3 is 13 amino acids. Trimming removed 6 bases from V and 6 bases from J; junction bases left unmatched: 7. Looked up from germline, CDR1 is SGHVS and CDR2 is FNYEAQ. The CDR3 DNA sequence: TGTGCCAGCAGTCCGGGACAGGTTACCGAGCAGTACTTC. Residues: CASSPGQVTEQYF.

The chain recombines TRBV14 with TRBJ1-6; D is undetermined. Trimming pared 4 bases from V and 7 bases from J, leaving 5 bases between. CDR3 length equals 12 residues. The germline V gene has CDR1 SGHDN and CDR2 FVKESK. DNA of the CDR3: TGTGCCAGCAGCCGAGGGAATTCACCCCTCCACTTT. Encoded protein: CASSRGNSPLHF.

The CDR3 nucleotides read TGTGCCATCGCGTCCGGGGGAGGAGGAAACACCATATATTTT. Its protein is CAIASGGGGNTIYF. The chain combines TRBV10-3 with TRBJ1-3; the D gene is possibly TRBD1 (5 bases). Per the germline V gene, CDR1 is ENHRY and CDR2 is SYGVKD. The CDR3 spans 14 residues. V lost 8 bases and J lost 4, with 15 bases in between.

The genes are TRBV6-4 and TRBJ1-6; 7 bases map to TRBD1. V was clipped by 3 bases and J by 5 bases; unmatched bases: 1. The CDR3 has 14 residues. Germline V gives CDR1 MRHNA, CDR2 SNTAGT. As DNA, the CDR3 is TGTGCCAGCAGTGAAGGGGGCGATAATTCACCCCTCCACTTT. The encoded protein is CASSEGGDNSPLHF.

The genes are TRBV19 and TRBJ1-1; a possible D gene is TRBD1 (6 bases). Germline CDR1 reads LNHDA; CDR2 reads SQIVND (reference sequence). The CDR3 sequence is 14 residues long. The ends were cut back, 3 bases at V and 3 bases at J, with 11 bases in the middle. CDR3 in DNA: TGTGCCAGTAGTATTGGCAGGGGATACACTGAAGCTTTCTTT. It codes for CASSIGRGYTEAFF.

The V call is TRBV3-1 (or the pseudogene TRBV3-2), the J call TRBJ2-7; 12 bases are a match to TRBD2. Germline values: CDR1 LGHDT, CDR2 YNNKEL (reference sequence). The CDR3 contains 17 residues. V was clipped by 4 bases and J by 4 bases; unmatched bases: 11. CDR3 nucleotide sequence: TGTGCCAGCAGCCGGACTAGCGGGATAGGGGGGAGTTACGAGCAGTACTTC. Amino acid sequence: CASSRTSGIGGSYEQYF.

The genes are TRBV10-1 and TRBJ1-1, with 9 bases aligning to TRBD1. Germline V gene lookup returns CDR1 WNHNN and CDR2 SYGVQD (reference sequence). The CDR3 runs to 16 residues. After removal of 3 bases from V and 3 bases from J, the junction contained 8 bases not matched to a gene. CDR3 sequence: CASSDPTWTGDTEAFF. The CDR3 nucleotides are TGCGCCAGCAGTGACCCGACCTGGACAGGGGACACTGAAGCTTTCTTT.

This rearrangement joins TRBV5-6 to TRBJ1-2; 8 bases line up with TRBD1. Trimming took 0 bases from V and 6 from J; bases not matched to a gene: 13. The CDR3 loop spans 17 amino acids. The germline V gene has CDR1 SGHDT and CDR2 YYEEEE. CDR3 in amino acids: CASSLDRQGAFSHGYTF. DNA for the CDR3: TGTGCCAGCAGCTTGGATCGGCAGGGGGCATTTTCTCATGGCTACACCTTC.